Below, one TCR beta chain is given with its context. The data derive from a study of regulatory T cells in long-lasting Graves disease. Study details: Under 3 months of antithyroid drugs had been taken by newly diagnosed Graves' patients.

CDR3-region Arm-PCR and iRepertoire HTBI primers produced the TCR beta libraries. TCRdb called the multiplex PCR reads again in MiXCR, with one record for every CDR3 protein. This sample has about 530,000 distinct CDR3 sequences; about 16% occur once, and the top ten carry roughly 25%. Between the trimmed V and J ends, which lost 0 bases and 4 bases, there was a span of 9 bases. The CDR3 is made up of 14 amino acids. The germline V gene encodes CDR1 ENHRY and CDR2 SYGVKD. Time point given: newly diagnosed GD, antithyroid drugs for less than 3 months. The TCR library was prepared using RNA isolated from PBMCs. A further study also used this sample, focusing on T cells in Graves' hyperthyroidism and ophthalmopathy. That work states: Not enrolled were patients with uncontrolled infection, other autoimmune disease, pregnancy or lactation. The HTBI primer set served for first-round RT-PCR of the TCR CDR3. The model predicted ophthalmopathy a median around 6.5 months before onset.

V and J are TRBV10-3 and TRBJ2-5, with D unresolved. The sequence derives from a woman aged 35-65 years with Graves disease. The sample here was peripheral blood mononuclear cells (PBMCs), taken at new diagnosis, from a patient treated with antithyroid drugs. CDR3 protein: CAISESSPRETQYF. The CDR3 DNA reads as TGTGCCATCAGTGAGTCGTCTCCGAGAGAGACCCAGTACTTC.